The rows below give T cell receptor beta chains drawn from one sample of a study of CD8 T cells in ankylosing spondylitis. A single record per CDR3 protein comes from TCRdb applying MiXCR to the 5' RACE reads. Counted here are about 800,000 distinct CDR3 sequences, roughly 12% occurring once; the ten biggest clones make up roughly 0.51%. Source material: blood, either unsorted or a sorted T cell fraction (not recorded which). These receptors were taken from a male donor with ankylosing spondylitis. Each CDR3 is given with its conserved first and last residue. D genes are given only for firm matches. Not every row has a clone size; where given, it reads once, few, many or a size class.

j_gene: TRBJ2-3
d_gene: .
v_gene: TRBV2
abundance: .
CDR3nt: TGTGCCTTCAGTTTATATACAGGGGGGGGCTTCCCTCGCACAGATACGCAGTATTTT
CDR3aa: CAFSLYTGGGFPRTDTQYF

j_gene: TRBJ2-1
d_gene: .
v_gene: TRBV5-5
abundance: few
CDR3nt: TGTGCCAGCAGCCTAAATGCCGGACCGAACAATGAGCAGTTCTTC
CDR3aa: CASSLNAGPNNEQFF

j_gene: TRBJ2-2
d_gene: .
v_gene: TRBV9
abundance: few
CDR3nt: TGTGCCAGCAGCGCGTGGGCGGCCGGGGAGCTGTTTTTT
CDR3aa: CASSAWAAGELFF

j_gene: TRBJ2-1
d_gene: .
v_gene: TRBV19
abundance: .
CDR3nt: TGTGCCAGTAGTATGGGGGTGAGGGGAGATGAGCAGTTCTTC
CDR3aa: CASSMGVRGDEQFF

j_gene: TRBJ2-3
d_gene: TRBD2
v_gene: TRBV4-2
abundance: .
CDR3nt: TGTGCCAGCAGCCAAGGACTAGCGGGAGAGGCAGTAGATACGCAGTATTTT
CDR3aa: CASSQGLAGEAVDTQYF

j_gene: TRBJ1-1
d_gene: .
v_gene: TRBV7-9
abundance: .
CDR3nt: TGTGCCAGCAGGTCAGACGGGGATGAAGCTTTCTTT
CDR3aa: CASRSDGDEAFF

j_gene: TRBJ2-1
d_gene: .
v_gene: TRBV4-2
abundance: .
CDR3nt: TGTGCCAGCAGCCAAGATCTGGCTAATTATTACAATGAGCAGTTCTTC
CDR3aa: CASSQDLANYYNEQFF

j_gene: TRBJ2-3
d_gene: TRBD1
v_gene: TRBV5-8
abundance: few
CDR3nt: TGTGCCAGCAGCTTGTTCACAGGGGGACGGGCAGATACGCAGTATTTT
CDR3aa: CASSLFTGGRADTQYF

j_gene: TRBJ2-5
d_gene: .
v_gene: TRBV20-1
abundance: few
CDR3nt: TGCAGTGCTGGGGAACTTAGTAGGGAGACCCAGTACTTC
CDR3aa: CSAGELSRETQYF

j_gene: TRBJ2-2
d_gene: TRBD1
v_gene: TRBV11-2
abundance: .
CDR3nt: TGTGCCAGCAGCTTATATGGATGGGACAGGGTGGCCGGGGAGCTGTTTTTT
CDR3aa: CASSLYGWDRVAGELFF

j_gene: TRBJ2-6
d_gene: TRBD1
v_gene: TRBV10-3
abundance: few
CDR3nt: TGTGCCATCAGTCCGGGACAGGGGACTACCTCTGGGGCCAACGTCCTGACTTTC
CDR3aa: CAISPGQGTTSGANVLTF

j_gene: TRBJ2-3
d_gene: TRBD2
v_gene: TRBV29-1
abundance: .
CDR3nt: TGCAGCGGGGGACTAGCGGGGAAGAGCACAGATACGCAGTATTTT
CDR3aa: CSGGLAGKSTDTQYF

j_gene: TRBJ1-1
d_gene: .
v_gene: TRBV29-1
abundance: many
CDR3nt: TGCAGCGTTGGTGGATTATACTCCACTGAAGCTTTCTTT
CDR3aa: CSVGGLYSTEAFF

j_gene: TRBJ1-6
d_gene: TRBD1
v_gene: TRBV5-1
abundance: .
CDR3nt: TGCGCCAGCAGCTTAACAGGGGATGTGGGTTCACCCCTCCACTTT
CDR3aa: CASSLTGDVGSPLHF

j_gene: TRBJ2-4
d_gene: .
v_gene: TRBV7-2
abundance: few
CDR3nt: TGTGCCAGCAGCCAGGGACAAGCAAACATTCAGTACTTC
CDR3aa: CASSQGQANIQYF

j_gene: TRBJ2-1
d_gene: TRBD2
v_gene: TRBV20-1
abundance: many
CDR3nt: TGCAGTGCTAGAGATGGAGCGGGAGGAAACCATGAGCAGTTCTTC
CDR3aa: CSARDGAGGNHEQFF

j_gene: TRBJ2-5
d_gene: .
v_gene: TRBV2
abundance: .
CDR3nt: TGTGCCAGCAAGACAGATCTAGGAGAGACCCAGTACTTC
CDR3aa: CASKTDLGETQYF

j_gene: TRBJ1-2
d_gene: .
v_gene: TRBV5-1
abundance: .
CDR3nt: TGCGCCAGCAGCTTGGAGTCCCAGGGTGATGGCTACACCTTC
CDR3aa: CASSLESQGDGYTF

j_gene: TRBJ1-1
d_gene: .
v_gene: TRBV10-3
abundance: many
CDR3nt: TGTGCCATCAGCGTCGAGGGCAGCAACACTGAAGCTTTCTTT
CDR3aa: CAISVEGSNTEAFF